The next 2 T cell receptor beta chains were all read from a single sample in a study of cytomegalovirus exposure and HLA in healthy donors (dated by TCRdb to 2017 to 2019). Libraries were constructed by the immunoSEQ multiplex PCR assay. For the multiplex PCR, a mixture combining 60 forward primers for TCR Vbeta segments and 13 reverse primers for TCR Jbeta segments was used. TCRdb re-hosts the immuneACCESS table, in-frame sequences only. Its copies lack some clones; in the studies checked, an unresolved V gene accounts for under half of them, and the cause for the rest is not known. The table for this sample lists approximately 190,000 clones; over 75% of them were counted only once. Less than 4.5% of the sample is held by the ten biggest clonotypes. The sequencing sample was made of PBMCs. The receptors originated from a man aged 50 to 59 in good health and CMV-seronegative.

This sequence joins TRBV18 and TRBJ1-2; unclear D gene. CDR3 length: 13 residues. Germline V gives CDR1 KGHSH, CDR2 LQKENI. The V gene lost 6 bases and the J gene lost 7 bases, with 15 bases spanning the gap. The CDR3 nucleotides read TGTGCCAGCTCTGGATCGGGAGGTGGTGGCTACACCTTC. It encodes CASSGSGGGGYTF.

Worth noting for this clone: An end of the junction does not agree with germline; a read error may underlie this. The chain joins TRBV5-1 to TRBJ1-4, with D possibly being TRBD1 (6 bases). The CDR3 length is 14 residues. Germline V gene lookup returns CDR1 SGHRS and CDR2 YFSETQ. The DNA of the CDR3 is TGCGCCAGCACCTTGGGGGGCGCCAATGAAAAACTGTTTTTT. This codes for CASTLGGANEKLFF.